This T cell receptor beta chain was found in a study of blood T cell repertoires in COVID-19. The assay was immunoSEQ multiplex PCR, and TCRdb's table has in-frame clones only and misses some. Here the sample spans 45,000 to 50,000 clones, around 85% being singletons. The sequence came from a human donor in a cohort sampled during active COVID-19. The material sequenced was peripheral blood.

The CDR3 DNA is TGTGCCATCAGTGAGGGGACAGGGGGCTGGCGAACTGAAGCTTTCTTT. It encodes CAISEGTGGWRTEAFF. The chain couples TRBV10-3 to TRBJ1-1; TRBD1 matches 12 bases. Per germline, CDR1 ENHRY and CDR2 SYGVKD. This CDR3 region has 16 residues. The V segment lost 2 bases and the J segment 5 bases; nucleotides outside the gene matches: 6.